This T cell receptor beta chain was documented in a study of a mutant IDH1 vaccine in newly diagnosed glioma. Study overall: In weeks 1, 3, 5, 7, 11, 15, 19 and 23, patients were vaccinated. Vaccination was launched 4-6 weeks after radiotherapy alone, or with temozolomide cycles.

A word on this clone: Its antigen remains unknown.

As for time point: week 23, last vaccination. Each dose of the vaccine consisted of 300 ug of mutant IDH1 20-mer peptide, with topical imiquimod. Donor diagnoses consisted of new WHO grade 3 or 4 IDH1-mutant, ATRX-lost astrocytomas. TCRdb keeps only in-frame clones here, not all; method: immunoSEQ multiplex PCR. The sample lists about 65,000 clones; around 84% were seen once. Study-wide results and limits: Pseudoprogression showed no apparent link to changes in top peripheral T cell clonotypes.

The sample in question was PBMCs, obtained from a glioma patient whose treatment included an IDH1 peptide vaccine. The clonotype was recovered from a man in his thirties or forties with glioma.

This chain's CDR3 is CASGAGWNTGELFF. The CDR3 coding sequence is TGTGCCAGTGGCGCAGGCTGGAACACCGGGGAGCTGTTTTTT. The genes are TRBV19 and TRBJ2-2, with D uncertain. CDR3 size: 14 residues. Deletions cut 8 bases from V and 1 base from J, with 11 bases between. CDR1 LNHDA and CDR2 SQIVND come from the germline V gene (reference sequence).